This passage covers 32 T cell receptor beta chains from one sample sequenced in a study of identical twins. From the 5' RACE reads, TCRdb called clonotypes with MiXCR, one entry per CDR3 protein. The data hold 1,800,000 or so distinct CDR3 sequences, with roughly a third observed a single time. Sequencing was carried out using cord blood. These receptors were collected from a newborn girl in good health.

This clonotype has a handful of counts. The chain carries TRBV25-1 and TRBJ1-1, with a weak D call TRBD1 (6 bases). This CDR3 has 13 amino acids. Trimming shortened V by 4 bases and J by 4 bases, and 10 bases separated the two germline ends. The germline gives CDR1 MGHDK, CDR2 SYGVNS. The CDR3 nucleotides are TGTGCCAGCAGTGTGACAGGTACCACTGAAGCTTTCTTT. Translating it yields CASSVTGTTEAFF.

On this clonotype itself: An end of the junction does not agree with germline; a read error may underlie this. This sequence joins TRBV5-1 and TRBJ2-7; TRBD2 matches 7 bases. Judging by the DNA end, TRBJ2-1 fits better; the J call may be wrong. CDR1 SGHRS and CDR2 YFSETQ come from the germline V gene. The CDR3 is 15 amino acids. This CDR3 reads CASGFWRGTRNEQFF. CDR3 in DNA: TGCGCCAGCGGCTTCTGGCGGGGGACGAGGAATGAGCAGTTCTTC.

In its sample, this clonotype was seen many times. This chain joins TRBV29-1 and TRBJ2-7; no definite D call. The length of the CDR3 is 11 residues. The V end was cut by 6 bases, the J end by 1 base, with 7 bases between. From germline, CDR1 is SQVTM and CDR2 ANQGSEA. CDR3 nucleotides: TGCAGCGTCGTGGGGTCCTACGAGCAGTACTTC. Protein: CSVVGSYEQYF.

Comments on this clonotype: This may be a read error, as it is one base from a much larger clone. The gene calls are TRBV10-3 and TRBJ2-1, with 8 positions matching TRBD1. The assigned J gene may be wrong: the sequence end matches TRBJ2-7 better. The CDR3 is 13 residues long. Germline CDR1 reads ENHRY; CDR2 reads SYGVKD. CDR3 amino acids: CATAGTGDNEQYF. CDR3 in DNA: TGTGCCACTGCTGGGACAGGTGACAATGAGCAGTACTTC.

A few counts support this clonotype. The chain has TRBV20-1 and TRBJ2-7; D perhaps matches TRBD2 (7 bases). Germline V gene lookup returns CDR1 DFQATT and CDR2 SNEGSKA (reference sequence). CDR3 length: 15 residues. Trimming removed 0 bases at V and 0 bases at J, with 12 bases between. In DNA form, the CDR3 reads TGCAGTGCTAGAGATAGGGGGGGCGTCTCCTACGAGCAGTACTTC. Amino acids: CSARDRGGVSYEQYF.

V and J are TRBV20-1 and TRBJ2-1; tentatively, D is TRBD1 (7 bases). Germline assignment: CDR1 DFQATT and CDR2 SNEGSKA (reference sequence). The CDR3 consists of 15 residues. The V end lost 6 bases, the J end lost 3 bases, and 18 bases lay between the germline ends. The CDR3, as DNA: TGCAGTGCGGAGCCGGCGGGACAGCTCTACAATGAGCAGTTCTTC. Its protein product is CSAEPAGQLYNEQFF.

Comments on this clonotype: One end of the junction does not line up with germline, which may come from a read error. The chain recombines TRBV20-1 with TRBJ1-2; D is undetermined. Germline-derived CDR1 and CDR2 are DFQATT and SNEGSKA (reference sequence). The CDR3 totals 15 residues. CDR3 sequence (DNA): TGCAGTGCTGGAGATCGCAGCCGAGACGGTCGTGGCTACACCTTC. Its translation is CSAGDRSRDGRGYTF.

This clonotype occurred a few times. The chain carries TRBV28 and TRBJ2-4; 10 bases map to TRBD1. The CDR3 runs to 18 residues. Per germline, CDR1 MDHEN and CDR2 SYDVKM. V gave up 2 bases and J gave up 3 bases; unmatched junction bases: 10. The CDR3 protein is CASSLPTDRGPDKNIQYF. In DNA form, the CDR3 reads TGTGCCAGCAGTTTACCTACCGACAGGGGGCCAGACAAAAACATTCAGTACTTC.

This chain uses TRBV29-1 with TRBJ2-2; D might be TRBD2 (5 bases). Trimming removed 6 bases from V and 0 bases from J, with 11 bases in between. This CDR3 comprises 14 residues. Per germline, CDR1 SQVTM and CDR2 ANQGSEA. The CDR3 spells CSVSTRANTGELFF. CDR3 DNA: TGCAGCGTCTCAACTAGGGCGAACACCGGGGAGCTGTTTTTT.

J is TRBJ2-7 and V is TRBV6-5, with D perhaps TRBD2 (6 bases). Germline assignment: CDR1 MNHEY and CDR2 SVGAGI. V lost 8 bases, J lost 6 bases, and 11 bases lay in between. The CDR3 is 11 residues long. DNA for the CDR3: TGTGCCAGCCTGAACGGGGGCGAGCAGTACTTC. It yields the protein CASLNGGEQYF.

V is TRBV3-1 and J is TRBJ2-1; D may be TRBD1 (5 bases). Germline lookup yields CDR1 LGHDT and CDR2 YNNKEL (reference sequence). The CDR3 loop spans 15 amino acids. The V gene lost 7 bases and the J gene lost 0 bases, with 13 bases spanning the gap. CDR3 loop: CASTPGSDSYNEQFF. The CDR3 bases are TGTGCCAGCACCCCAGGGTCCGACTCCTACAATGAGCAGTTCTTC.

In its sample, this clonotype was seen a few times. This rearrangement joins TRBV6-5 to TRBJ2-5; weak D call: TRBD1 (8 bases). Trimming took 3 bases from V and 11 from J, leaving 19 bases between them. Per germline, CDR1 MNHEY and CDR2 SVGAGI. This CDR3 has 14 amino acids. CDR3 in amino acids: CASSYVTGGGEQYF. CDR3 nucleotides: TGTGCCAGCAGTTATGTAACAGGGGGAGGGGAGCAGTACTTC.

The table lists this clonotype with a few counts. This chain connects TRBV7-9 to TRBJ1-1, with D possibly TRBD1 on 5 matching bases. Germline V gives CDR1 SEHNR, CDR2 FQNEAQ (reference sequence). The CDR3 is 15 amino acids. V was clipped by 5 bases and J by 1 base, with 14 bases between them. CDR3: CASSLRGGRNTEAFF. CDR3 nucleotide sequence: TGTGCCAGCAGCCTTCGGGGGGGGAGGAACACTGAAGCTTTCTTT.

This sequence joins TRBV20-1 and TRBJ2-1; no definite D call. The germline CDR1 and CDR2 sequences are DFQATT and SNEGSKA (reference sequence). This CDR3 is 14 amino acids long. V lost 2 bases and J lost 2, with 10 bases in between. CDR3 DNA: TGCAGTGCTAGACGGCTAGTTCCCTACAATGAGCAGTTCTTC. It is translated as CSARRLVPYNEQFF.

The CDR3 bases are TGTGCCAGCAGCACCGCAGGGAGAGAGACCCAGTACTTC. It codes for CASSTAGRETQYF. The chain is built from TRBV12-1 and TRBJ2-5; the table's D call, TRBD1, has no DNA check behind it. TRBV12-1 is labeled a pseudogene. The length of the CDR3 is 13 residues.

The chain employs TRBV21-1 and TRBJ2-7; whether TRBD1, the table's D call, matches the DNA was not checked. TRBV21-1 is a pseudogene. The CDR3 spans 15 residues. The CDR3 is CASSKGRDRAYEQYF. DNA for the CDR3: TGTGCCAGCAGCAAAGGGAGGGACAGGGCCTACGAGCAGTACTTC.

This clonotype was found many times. The CDR3 here is CSVLGLAGSYEQYF. The DNA for the CDR3 is TGCAGCGTTCTCGGACTAGCGGGCTCCTACGAGCAGTACTTC. The gene calls are TRBV29-1 and TRBJ2-7; 11 bases line up with TRBD2. CDR3 length equals 14 residues. Trimming took 5 bases from V and 0 from J; bases not matched to a gene: 3. Germline CDR1 reads SQVTM; CDR2 reads ANQGSEA.

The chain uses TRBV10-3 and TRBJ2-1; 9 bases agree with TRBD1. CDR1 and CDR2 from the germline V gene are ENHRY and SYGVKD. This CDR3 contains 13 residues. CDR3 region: CTASGTGRMLEFF. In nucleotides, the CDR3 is TGTACCGCCTCCGGGACAGGGCGTATGTTGGAGTTCTTC.

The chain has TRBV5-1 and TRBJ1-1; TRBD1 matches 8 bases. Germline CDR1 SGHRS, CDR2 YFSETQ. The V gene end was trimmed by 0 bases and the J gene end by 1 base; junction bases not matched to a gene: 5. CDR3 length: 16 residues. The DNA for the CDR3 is TGCGCCAGCAGCTTGGCCGGGACAGGCGAGAACACTGAAGCTTTCTTT. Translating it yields CASSLAGTGENTEAFF.

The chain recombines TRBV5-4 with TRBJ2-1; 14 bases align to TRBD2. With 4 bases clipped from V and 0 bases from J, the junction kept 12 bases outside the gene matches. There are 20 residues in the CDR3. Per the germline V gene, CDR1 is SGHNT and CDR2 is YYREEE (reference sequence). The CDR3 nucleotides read TGTGCCAGCAGCCCGCGGACTAGCGGGGGGCCTTTAAGCTCCTACAATGAGCAGTTCTTC. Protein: CASSPRTSGGPLSSYNEQFF. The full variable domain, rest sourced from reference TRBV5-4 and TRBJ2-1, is ETGVTQSPTHLIKTRGQQVTLRCSSQSGHNTVSWYQQALGQGPQFIFQYYREEENGRGNFPPRFSGLQFPNYSSELNVNALELDDSALYLCASSPRTSGGPLSSYNEQFFGPGTRLTVL.

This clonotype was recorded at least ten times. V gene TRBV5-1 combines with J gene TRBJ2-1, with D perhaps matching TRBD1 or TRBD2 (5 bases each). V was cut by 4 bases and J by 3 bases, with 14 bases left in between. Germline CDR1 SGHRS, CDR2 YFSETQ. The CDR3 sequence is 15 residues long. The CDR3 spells CASSPRDPSYNEQFF. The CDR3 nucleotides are TGCGCCAGCAGCCCCCGGGACCCAAGCTACAATGAGCAGTTCTTC.

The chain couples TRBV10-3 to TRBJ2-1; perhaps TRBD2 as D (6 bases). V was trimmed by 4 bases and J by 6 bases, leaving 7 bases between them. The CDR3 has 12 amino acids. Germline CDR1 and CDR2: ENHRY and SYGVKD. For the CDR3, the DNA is TGTGCCATCAGTGTCGGGGGCAATGAGCAGTTCTTC. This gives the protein CAISVGGNEQFF.

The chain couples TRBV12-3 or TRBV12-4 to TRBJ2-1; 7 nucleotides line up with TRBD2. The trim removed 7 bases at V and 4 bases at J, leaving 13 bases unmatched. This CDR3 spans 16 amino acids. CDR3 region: CASTRKLLAKYNEQFF. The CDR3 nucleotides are TGTGCCAGCACCCGAAAGCTACTAGCGAAGTACAATGAGCAGTTCTTC.

CDR3 amino acids: CASSWTGGTSKDGYTF. The CDR3 DNA follows: TGTGCCAGCAGCTGGACAGGGGGAACGTCTAAGGATGGCTACACCTTC. The rearrangement links TRBV5-5 to TRBJ1-2, with 10 bases aligning to TRBD1. The CDR3 totals 16 residues. Germline V gene data show CDR1 as SGHKS and CDR2 as YYEKEE (reference sequence). The V gene end was trimmed by 3 bases and the J gene end by 6 bases; junction bases not matched to a gene: 11. Using reference TRBV5-5 and TRBJ1-2 for the parts outside the CDR3, the full variable domain is DAGVTQSPTHLIKTRGQQVTLRCSPISGHKSVSWYQQVLGQGPQFIFQYYEKEERGRGNFPDRFSARQFPNYSSELNVNALLLGDSALYLCASSWTGGTSKDGYTFGSGTRLTVV.

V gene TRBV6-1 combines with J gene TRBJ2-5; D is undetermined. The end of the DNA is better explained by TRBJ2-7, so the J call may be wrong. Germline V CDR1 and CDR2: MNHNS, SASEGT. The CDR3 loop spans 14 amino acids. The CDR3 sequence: CASSDSFDVSEQYF. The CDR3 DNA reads TGTGCCAGCAGTGACTCGTTCGATGTGAGCGAGCAGTACTTC.

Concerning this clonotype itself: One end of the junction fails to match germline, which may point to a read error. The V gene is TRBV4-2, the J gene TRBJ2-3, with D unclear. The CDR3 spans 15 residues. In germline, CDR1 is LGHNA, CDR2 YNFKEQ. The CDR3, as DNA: TGTGCCAGCAGCCATCCCTCAAGAGGCACAGATACGCGGTATTTT. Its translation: CASSHPSRGTDTRYF.

CDR3 bases: TGCAGTGCTAGAGTTAACAGGGGTGTCAATCAGCCCCAGCATTTT. Its protein product is CSARVNRGVNQPQHF. The chain uses TRBV20-1 and TRBJ1-5, with 7 bases lining up with TRBD1. Losses at the gene ends were 1 base for V and 3 bases for J; bases not matched to a gene: 6. Per germline, CDR1 DFQATT and CDR2 SNEGSKA (reference sequence). The CDR3 is made up of 15 amino acids.

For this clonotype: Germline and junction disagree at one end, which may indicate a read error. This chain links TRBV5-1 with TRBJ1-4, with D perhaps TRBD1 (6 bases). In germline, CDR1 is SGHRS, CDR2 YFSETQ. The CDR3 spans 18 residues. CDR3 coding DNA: TGCGGCAGCAGCTTGGCCCACCGGACAGCTGCAACTAATGAAAAACTGTTTTTT. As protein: CGSSLAHRTAATNEKLFF.

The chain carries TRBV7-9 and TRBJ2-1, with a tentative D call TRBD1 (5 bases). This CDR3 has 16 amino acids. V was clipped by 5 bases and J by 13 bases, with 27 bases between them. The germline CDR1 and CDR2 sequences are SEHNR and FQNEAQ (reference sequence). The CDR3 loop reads CASSPTAGLMVETQFF. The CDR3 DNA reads TGTGCCAGCAGCCCTACCGCAGGGTTGATGGTAGAGACCCAGTTCTTC.

The DNA of the CDR3 is TGTGCCAGCAGTGAACGGACAGCCAAAAACATTCAGTACTTC. Amino acid sequence: CASSERTAKNIQYF. This chain joins TRBV6-1 and TRBJ2-4; unclear D gene. This CDR3 has 14 residues. V lost 2 bases and J 0 bases, leaving 5 bases between the germline ends. Germline V gene sequence: CDR1 MNHNS, CDR2 SASEGT.

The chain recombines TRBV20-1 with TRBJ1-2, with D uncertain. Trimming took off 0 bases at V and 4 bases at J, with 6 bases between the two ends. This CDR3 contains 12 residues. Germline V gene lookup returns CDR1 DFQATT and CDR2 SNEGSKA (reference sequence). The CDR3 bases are TGCAGTGCTAGAGATAGGATCTATGGCTACACCTTC. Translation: CSARDRIYGYTF.

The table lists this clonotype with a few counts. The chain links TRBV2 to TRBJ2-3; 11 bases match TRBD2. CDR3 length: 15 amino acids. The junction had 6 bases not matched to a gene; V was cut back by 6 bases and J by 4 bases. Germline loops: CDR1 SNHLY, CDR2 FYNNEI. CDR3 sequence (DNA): TGTGCCAGCAGACTAGCGGGAGCTAGAGCAGATACGCAGTATTTT. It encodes CASRLAGARADTQYF.